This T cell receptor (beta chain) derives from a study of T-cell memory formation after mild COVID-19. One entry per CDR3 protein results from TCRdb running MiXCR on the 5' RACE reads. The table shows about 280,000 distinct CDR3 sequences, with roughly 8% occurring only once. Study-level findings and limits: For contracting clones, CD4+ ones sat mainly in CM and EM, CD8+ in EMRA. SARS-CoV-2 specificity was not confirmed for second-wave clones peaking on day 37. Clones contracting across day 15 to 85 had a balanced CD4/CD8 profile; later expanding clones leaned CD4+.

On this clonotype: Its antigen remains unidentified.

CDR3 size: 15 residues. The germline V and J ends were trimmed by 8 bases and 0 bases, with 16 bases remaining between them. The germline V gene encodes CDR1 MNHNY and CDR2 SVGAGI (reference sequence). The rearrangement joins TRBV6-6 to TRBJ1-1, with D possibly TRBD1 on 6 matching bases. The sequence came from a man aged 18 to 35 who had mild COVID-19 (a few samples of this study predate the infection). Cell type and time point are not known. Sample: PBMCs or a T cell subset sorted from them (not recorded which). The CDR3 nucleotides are TGTGCCAGCGGGCCGACAGGCCAAATGAACACTGAAGCTTTCTTT. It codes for CASGPTGQMNTEAFF.